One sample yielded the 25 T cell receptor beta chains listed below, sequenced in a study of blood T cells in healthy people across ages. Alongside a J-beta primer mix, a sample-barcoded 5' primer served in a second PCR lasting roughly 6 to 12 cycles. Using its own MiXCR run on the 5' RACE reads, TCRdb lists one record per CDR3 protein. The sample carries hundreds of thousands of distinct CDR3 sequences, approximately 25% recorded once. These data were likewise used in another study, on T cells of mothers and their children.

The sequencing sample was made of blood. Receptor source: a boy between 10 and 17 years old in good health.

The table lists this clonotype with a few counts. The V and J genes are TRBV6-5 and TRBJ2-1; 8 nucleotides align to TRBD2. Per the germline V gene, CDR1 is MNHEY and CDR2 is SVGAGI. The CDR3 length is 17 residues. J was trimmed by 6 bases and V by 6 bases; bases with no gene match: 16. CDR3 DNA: TGTGCCAGCAGCCCCTTTCGAGGAGCGGGAGATCTCAATGAGCAGTTCTTC. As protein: CASSPFRGAGDLNEQFF.

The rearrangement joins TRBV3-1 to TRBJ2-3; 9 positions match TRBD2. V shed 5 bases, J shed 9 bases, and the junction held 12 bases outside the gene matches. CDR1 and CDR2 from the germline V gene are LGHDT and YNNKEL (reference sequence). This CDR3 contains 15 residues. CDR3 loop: CASSGASGVHRTQYF. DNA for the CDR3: TGTGCCAGCAGCGGGGCTAGCGGGGTACACAGGACGCAGTATTTT.

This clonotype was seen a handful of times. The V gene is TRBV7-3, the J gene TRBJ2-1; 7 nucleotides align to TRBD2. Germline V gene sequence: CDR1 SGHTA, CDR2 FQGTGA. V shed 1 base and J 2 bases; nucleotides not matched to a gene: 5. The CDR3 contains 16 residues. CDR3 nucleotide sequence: TGTGCCAGCAGCTTAATAGGCGGGGGACCCTACAATGAGCAGTTCTTC. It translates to CASSLIGGGPYNEQFF.

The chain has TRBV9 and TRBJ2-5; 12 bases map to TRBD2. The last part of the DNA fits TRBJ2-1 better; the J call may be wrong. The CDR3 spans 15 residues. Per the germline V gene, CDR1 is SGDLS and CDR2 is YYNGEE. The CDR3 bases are TGTGCCAGCAGCGGAGCTAGCGGGGGGGCCCATGAGCAGTTCTTC. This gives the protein CASSGASGGAHEQFF.

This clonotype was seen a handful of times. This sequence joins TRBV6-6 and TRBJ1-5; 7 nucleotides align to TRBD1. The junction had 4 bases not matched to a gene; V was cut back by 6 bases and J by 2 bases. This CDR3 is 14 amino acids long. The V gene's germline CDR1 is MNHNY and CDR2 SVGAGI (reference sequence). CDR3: CASRSGGGNQPQHF. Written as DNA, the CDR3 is TGTGCCAGCAGGTCAGGGGGTGGCAATCAGCCCCAGCATTTT.

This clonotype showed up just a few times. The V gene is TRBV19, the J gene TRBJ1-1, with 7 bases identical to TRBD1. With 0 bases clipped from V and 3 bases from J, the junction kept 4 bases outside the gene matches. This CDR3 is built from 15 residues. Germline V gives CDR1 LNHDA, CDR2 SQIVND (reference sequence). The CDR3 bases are TGTGCCAGTAGTATAGATCATGGGACAGACACTGAAGCTTTCTTT. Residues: CASSIDHGTDTEAFF.

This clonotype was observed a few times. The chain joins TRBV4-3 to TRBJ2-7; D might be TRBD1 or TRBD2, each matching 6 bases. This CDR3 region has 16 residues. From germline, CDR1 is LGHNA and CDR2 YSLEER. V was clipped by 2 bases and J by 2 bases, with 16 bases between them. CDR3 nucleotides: TGCGCCAGCAGCCAACATGGGACAACGGGGGCCTACGAGCAGTACTTC. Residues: CASSQHGTTGAYEQYF.

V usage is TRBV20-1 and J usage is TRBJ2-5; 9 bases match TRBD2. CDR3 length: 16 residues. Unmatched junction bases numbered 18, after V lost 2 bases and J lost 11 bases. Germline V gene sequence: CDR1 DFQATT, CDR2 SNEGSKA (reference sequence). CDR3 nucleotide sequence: TGCAGTGCTAGACCATCGGCGTTCGGCGGGAGGGGAGAGCAGTACTTC. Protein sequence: CSARPSAFGGRGEQYF.

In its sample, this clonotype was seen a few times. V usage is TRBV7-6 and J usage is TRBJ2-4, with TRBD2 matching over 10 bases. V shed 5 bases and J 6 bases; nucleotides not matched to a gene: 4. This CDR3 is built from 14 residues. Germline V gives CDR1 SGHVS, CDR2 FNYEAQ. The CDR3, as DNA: TGTGCCAGCAGCCATATAGCGGGAGGAAACATTCAGTACTTC. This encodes CASSHIAGGNIQYF.

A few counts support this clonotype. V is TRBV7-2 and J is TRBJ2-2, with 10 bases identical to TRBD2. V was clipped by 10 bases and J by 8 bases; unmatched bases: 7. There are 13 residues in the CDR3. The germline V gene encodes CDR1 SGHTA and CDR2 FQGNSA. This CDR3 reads CAILAGAPGELFF. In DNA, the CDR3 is TGTGCCATCCTAGCGGGGGCACCAGGGGAGCTGTTTTTT.

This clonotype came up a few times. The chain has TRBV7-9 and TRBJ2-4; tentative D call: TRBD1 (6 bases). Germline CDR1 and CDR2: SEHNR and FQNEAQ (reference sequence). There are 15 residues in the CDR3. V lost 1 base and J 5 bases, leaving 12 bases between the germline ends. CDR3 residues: CASSLETDSQNIQYF. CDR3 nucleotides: TGTGCCAGCAGCTTAGAGACGGACAGCCAAAACATTCAGTACTTC.

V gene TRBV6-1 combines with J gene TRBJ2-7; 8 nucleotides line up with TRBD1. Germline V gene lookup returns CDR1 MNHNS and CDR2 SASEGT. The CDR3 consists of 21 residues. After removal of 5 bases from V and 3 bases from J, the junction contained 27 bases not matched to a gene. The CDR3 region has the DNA TGTGCCAGCAGTCCGAGGACAGGGCGTGTAAATGTAGCAGGAGAATACTACGAGCAGTACTTC. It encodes CASSPRTGRVNVAGEYYEQYF.

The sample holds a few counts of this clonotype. CDR3 loop: CASSLSGQGGSYEQYF. For the CDR3, the DNA is TGTGCCAGCAGCCTCAGCGGACAGGGGGGCTCCTACGAGCAGTACTTC. J is TRBJ2-7 and V is TRBV7-3, with 10 bases fitting TRBD1. Germline V lookup: CDR1 SGHTA, CDR2 FQGTGA. Trimming took 5 bases from V and 0 from J; bases not matched to a gene: 7. The CDR3 sequence is 16 residues long.

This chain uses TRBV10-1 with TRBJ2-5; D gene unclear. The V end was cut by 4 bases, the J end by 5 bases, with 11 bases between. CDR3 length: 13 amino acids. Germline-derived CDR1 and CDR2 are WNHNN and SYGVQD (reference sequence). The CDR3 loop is CASSAQIGETQYF. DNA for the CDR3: TGCGCCAGCAGTGCCCAGATTGGGGAGACCCAGTACTTC.

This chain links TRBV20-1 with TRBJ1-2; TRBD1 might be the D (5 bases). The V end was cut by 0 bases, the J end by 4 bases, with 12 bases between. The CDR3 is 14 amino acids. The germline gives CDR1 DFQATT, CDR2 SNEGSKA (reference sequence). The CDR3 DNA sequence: TGCAGTGCTAGAGATGTAGAGGGGCTCTATGGCTACACCTTC. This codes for CSARDVEGLYGYTF.

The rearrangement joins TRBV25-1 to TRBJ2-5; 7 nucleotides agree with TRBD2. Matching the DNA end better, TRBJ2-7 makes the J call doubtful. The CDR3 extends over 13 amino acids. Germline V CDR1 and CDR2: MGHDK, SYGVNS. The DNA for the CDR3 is TGTGCCAGCAGTGCAGCGGGGACTTACGAGCAGTACTTC. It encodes CASSAAGTYEQYF.

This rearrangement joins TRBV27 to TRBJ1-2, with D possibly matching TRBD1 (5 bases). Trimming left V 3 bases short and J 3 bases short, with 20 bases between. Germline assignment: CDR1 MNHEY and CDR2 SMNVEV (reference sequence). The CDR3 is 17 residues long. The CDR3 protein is CASSFYPLGDSDYGYTF. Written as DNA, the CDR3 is TGTGCCAGCAGTTTCTACCCGTTGGGGGACTCCGACTATGGCTACACCTTC.

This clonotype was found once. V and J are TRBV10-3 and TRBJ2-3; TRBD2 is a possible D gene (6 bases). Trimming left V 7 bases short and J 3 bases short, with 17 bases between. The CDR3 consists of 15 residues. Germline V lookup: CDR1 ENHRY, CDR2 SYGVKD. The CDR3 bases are TGTGCCATCACCCCAAGCGGGTCAGATACAGATACGCAGTATTTT. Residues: CAITPSGSDTDTQYF.

DNA of the CDR3: TGTGCCAGCAGCTTGGTAGCAGGTCTTACGCCCCAGTACTTC. Protein: CASSLVAGLTPQYF. The genes are TRBV5-6 and TRBJ2-1; D gene unclear. The J call may be wrong; the DNA end is better matched by TRBJ2-5. The CDR3 is 14 amino acids. From germline, CDR1 is SGHDT and CDR2 YYEEEE.

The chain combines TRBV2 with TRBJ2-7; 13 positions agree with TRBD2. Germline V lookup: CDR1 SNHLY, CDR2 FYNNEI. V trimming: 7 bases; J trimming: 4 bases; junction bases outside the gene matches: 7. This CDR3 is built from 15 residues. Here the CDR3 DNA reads TGTGCCAGCACCTGGACTAGCGGGAGTAGGTACGAGCAGTACTTC. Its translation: CASTWTSGSRYEQYF.

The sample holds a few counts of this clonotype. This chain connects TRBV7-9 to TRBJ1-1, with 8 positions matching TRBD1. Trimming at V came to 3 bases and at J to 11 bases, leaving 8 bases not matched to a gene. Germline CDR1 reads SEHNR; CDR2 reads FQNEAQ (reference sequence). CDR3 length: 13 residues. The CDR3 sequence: CASSLPGGARAFF. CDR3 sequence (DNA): TGTGCCAGCAGCTTGCCAGGGGGCGCGCGGGCTTTCTTT.

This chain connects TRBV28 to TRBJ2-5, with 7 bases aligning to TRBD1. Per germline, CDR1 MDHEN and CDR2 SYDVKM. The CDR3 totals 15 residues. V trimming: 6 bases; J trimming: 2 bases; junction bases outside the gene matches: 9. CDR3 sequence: CASSLLPGQQETQYF. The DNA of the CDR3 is TGTGCCAGCAGCCTATTACCGGGACAGCAAGAGACCCAGTACTTC.

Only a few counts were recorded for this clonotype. CDR3 loop: CSARVQPSYEQYF. For the CDR3, the DNA is TGCAGTGCTAGAGTCCAGCCCTCCTACGAGCAGTACTTC. This rearrangement joins TRBV20-1 to TRBJ2-7, with D hard to call. Germline-derived CDR1 and CDR2 are DFQATT and SNEGSKA (reference sequence). The CDR3 is 13 amino acids. V was cut by 1 base and J by 0 bases, with 7 bases left in between.

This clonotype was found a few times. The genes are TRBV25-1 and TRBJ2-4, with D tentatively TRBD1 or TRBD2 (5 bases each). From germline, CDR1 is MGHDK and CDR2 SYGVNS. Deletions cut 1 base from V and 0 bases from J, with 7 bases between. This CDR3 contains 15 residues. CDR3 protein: CASSESGTAKNIQYF. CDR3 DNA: TGTGCCAGCAGTGAATCAGGGACAGCCAAAAACATTCAGTACTTC. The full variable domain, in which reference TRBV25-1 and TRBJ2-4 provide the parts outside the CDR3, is EADIYQTPRYLVIGTGKKITLECSQTMGHDKMYWYQQDPGMELHLIHYSYGVNSTEKGDLSSESTVSRIRTEHFPLTLESARPSHTSQYLCASSESGTAKNIQYFGAGTRLSVL.

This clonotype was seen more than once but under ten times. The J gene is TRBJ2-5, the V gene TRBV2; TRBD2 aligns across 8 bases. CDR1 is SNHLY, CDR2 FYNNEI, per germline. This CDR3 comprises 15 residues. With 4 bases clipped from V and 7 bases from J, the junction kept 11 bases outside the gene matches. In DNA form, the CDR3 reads TGTGCCAGCAGTGCCAGCGGGGGCCTCGTAGGGACCCAGTACTTC. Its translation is CASSASGGLVGTQYF. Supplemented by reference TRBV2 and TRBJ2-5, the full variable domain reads EPEVTQTPSHQVTQMGQEVILRCVPISNHLYFYWYRQILGQKVEFLVSFYNNEISEKSEIFDDQFSVERPDGSNFTLKIRSTKLEDSAMYFCASSASGGLVGTQYFGPGTRLLVL.